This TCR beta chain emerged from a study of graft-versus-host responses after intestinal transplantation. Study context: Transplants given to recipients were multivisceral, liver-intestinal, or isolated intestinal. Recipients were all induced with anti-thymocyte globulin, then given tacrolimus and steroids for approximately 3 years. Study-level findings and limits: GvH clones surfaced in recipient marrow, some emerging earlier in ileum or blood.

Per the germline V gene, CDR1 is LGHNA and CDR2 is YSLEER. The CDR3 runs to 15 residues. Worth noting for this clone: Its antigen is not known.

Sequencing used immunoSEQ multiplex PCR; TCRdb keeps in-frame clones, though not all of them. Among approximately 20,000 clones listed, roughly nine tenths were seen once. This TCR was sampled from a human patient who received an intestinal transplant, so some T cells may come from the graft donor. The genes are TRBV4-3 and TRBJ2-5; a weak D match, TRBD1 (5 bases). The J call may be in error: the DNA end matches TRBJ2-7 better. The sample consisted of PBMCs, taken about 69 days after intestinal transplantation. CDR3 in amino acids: CASSQDTAAVYEQYF. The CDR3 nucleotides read TGCGCCAGCAGCCAGGACACGGCGGCGGTCTACGAGCAGTACTTC.